This T cell receptor (beta chain) came from a study of blood T cells in healthy people across ages. Study information: About one barcoded beta molecule per two T cells was the capture yield of template switching.

With a J-beta primer mix and a sample-barcoded 5' primer, a second PCR ran about 7 to 12 cycles. TCRdb independently ran MiXCR on the 5' RACE reads; one entry per CDR3 protein. The repertoire holds fewer than 900,000 distinct CDR3 sequences, with over 45% as singletons. Trimming stripped 3 bases from V and 10 bases from J, with 16 bases between. The CDR3 is 13 amino acids. CDR1 is SQVTM, CDR2 ANQGSEA, per germline. The sequencing sample was made of blood. This receptor was taken from an older woman in good health. The rearrangement links TRBV29-1 to TRBJ2-1; no clear D gene. The CDR3 region has the DNA TGCAGCGTTGACTCCCAAGGCAACCGGGAGCAGTTCTTC. It is translated as CSVDSQGNREQFF.